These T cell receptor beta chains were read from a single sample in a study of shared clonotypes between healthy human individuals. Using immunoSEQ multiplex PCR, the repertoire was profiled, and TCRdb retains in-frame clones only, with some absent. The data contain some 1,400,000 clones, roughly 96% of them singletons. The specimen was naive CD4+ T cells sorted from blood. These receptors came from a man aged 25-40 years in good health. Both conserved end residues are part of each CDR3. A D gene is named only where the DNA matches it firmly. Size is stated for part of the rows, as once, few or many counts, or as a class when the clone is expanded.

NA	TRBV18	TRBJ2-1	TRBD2	CASHDSGSVNNEQFF	TGTGCCAGCCACGACAGCGGGAGTGTCAACAATGAGCAGTTCTTC
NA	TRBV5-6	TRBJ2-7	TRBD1	CASSSNRGSDEQYF	TGTGCCAGCAGCTCGAACAGGGGATCGGACGAGCAGTACTTC
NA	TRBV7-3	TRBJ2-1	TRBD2	CASSLELAEVLSGEQFF	TGTGCCAGCAGCTTAGAACTAGCGGAAGTCTTATCGGGTGAGCAGTTCTTC
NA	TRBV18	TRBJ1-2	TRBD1	CASSPTAGQNYGYTF	TGTGCCAGCTCACCCACGGCGGGACAGAACTATGGCTACACCTTC
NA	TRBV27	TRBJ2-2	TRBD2	CASCRLAGNTGELFF	TGTGCCAGCTGTCGACTAGCGGGGAACACCGGGGAGCTGTTTTTT
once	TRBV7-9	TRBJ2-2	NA	CASSLVRIGGELFF	TGTGCCAGCAGCTTAGTGAGAATTGGCGGGGAGCTGTTTTTT
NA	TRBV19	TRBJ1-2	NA	CASSPRRDTDDYGYTF	TGTGCCAGTAGTCCCCGCCGGGACACAGATGACTATGGCTACACCTTC
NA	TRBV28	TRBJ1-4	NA	CASTSHRLGLPTNEKLFF	TGTGCCAGCACTTCACACAGGCTTGGTCTTCCAACTAATGAAAAACTGTTTTTT
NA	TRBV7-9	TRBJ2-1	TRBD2	CASSHPILGGARDEQFF	TGTGCCAGCAGCCACCCAATTCTCGGGGGGGCGCGCGATGAGCAGTTCTTC
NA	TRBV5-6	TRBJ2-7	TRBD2	CASSLLAGDFYEQYF	TGTGCCAGCAGCTTACTCGCGGGGGACTTCTACGAGCAGTACTTC
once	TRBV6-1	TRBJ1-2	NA	CASSESGAGTEGYTF	TGTGCCAGCAGTGAATCTGGGGCAGGGACGGAAGGCTACACCTTC
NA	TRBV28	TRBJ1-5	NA	CASRGRRGASGAQHF	TGTGCCAGCAGAGGGAGGAGGGGGGCCTCGGGAGCCCAGCATTTT
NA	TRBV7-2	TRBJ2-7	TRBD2	CASSPLAGAYEQYF	TGTGCCAGCAGCCCACTAGCGGGGGCCTACGAGCAGTACTTC
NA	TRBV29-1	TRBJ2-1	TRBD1	CSVLTDRAHEQFF	TGCAGCGTCCTGACGGACAGGGCCCATGAGCAGTTCTTC
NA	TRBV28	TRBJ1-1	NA	CASSAPFPGAVNTEAFF	TGTGCCAGCAGTGCTCCATTTCCGGGCGCCGTGAACACTGAAGCTTTCTTT
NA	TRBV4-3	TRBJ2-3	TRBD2	CASSQDSSGRLDTQYF	TGCGCCAGCAGCCAAGATTCGAGCGGGAGGCTCGATACGCAGTATTTT
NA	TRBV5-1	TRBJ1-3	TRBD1	CASSSNAGTGYNTIYF	TGCGCCAGCAGCTCAAATGCCGGGACAGGGTATAACACCATATATTTT
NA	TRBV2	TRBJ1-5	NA	CASSIGSWGNQPQHF	TGTGCCAGCAGTATTGGATCCTGGGGAAATCAGCCCCAGCATTTT
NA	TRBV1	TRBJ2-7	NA	CTSSQDGTSGYEQYF	TGCACCAGCAGCCAAGATGGGACTAGCGGGTACGAGCAGTACTTC
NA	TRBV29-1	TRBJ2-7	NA	CSVAGNLSAYEQYF	TGCAGCGTTGCGGGAAATCTCTCTGCCTACGAGCAGTACTTC
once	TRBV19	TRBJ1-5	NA	CASSIHREDQPQHF	TGTGCCAGTAGTATTCACAGGGAAGACCAGCCCCAGCATTTT
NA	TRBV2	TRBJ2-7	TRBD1	CASSVIGQGAGEQYF	TGTGCCAGCAGTGTTATAGGACAGGGGGCCGGCGAGCAGTACTTC
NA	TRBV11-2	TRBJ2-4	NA	CASSFRGNIQYF	TGTGCCAGCAGCTTCCGGGGAAACATTCAGTACTTC
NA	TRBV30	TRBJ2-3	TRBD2	CAWSLGLAGSTDTQYF	TGTGCCTGGAGCTTAGGACTAGCGGGTAGCACAGATACGCAGTATTTT
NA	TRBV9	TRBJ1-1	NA	CASSVGPAGQHKAFF	TGTGCCAGCAGCGTAGGCCCCGCGGGTCAACACAAAGCTTTCTTT
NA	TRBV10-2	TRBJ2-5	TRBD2	CAIKPQGGAGETQYF	TGCGCCATCAAACCCCAGGGAGGGGCTGGAGAGACCCAGTACTTC
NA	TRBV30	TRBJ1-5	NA	CAWSVFSRGRPQHF	TGTGCCTGGAGTGTATTCTCTAGGGGCAGGCCCCAGCATTTT
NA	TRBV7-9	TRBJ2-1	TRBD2	CASSFLAGGYGEQFF	TGTGCCAGCAGCTTTCTAGCGGGAGGATACGGTGAGCAGTTCTTC
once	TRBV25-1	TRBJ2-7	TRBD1	CASRDNRDRGGSEQYF	TGTGCCAGCAGGGATAACCGGGACAGGGGGGGGAGCGAGCAGTACTTC
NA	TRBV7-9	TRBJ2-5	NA	CASSRAGSETQYF	TGTGCCAGCAGCCGAGCCGGTTCCGAGACCCAGTACTTC
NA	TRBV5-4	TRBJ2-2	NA	CASSSYRLAGVRISVGELFF	TGTGCCAGCAGCTCGTATCGACTTGCCGGAGTTAGAATTTCGGTCGGGGAGCTGTTTTTT
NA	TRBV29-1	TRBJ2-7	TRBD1	CSVAQGSYEQYF	TGCAGCGTTGCACAGGGGTCCTACGAGCAGTACTTC
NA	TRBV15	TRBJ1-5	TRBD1	CATSRVTGGGNQPQHF	TGTGCCACCAGCAGAGTTACAGGGGGCGGCAATCAGCCCCAGCATTTT
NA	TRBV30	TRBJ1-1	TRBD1	CAWSLRTGGYNTEAFF	TGTGCCTGGAGTCTTCGGACAGGGGGGTATAACACTGAAGCTTTCTTT
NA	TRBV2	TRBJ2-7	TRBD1	CASTHRTGLGYEQYF	TGTGCCAGCACCCACCGGACAGGGCTCGGATACGAGCAGTACTTC